The 4 T cell receptor beta chains in this list originate from one sample, sequenced in a study of identical twins. TCRdb recomputed calls from the 5' RACE reads with MiXCR, one row per CDR3 protein. The repertoire has approximately 240,000 distinct CDR3 sequences, about an eighth of them found once; the top ten carry approximately 10%. The sample was memory (CD45RO+) T cells sorted from blood. The source is a woman aged 18-29 years in good health.

The V gene is TRBV20-1, the J gene TRBJ2-3, with D tentatively TRBD1 or TRBD2 (5 bases each). The V end lost 6 bases, the J end lost 0 bases, and 10 bases lay between the germline ends. The CDR3 is 13 residues long. Germline-derived CDR1 and CDR2 are DFQATT and SNEGSKA (reference sequence). CDR3 protein: CSAKWDSTDTQYF. DNA for the CDR3: TGCAGTGCCAAATGGGACAGCACAGATACGCAGTATTTT.

The rearrangement links TRBV12-3 or TRBV12-4 to TRBJ2-5; TRBD1 might be the D (5 bases). V lost 1 base and J 5 bases, leaving 8 bases between the germline ends. The CDR3 is 13 amino acids. The CDR3 spells CASSLVGVETQYF. CDR3 bases: TGTGCCAGCAGTTTAGTAGGGGTGGAGACCCAGTACTTC.

The rearrangement joins TRBV3-1 to TRBJ2-5; 8 bases are a match to TRBD2. The CDR3 is 15 residues long. CDR1 is LGHDT, CDR2 YNNKEL, per germline (reference sequence). The J segment lost 3 bases and the V segment lost 8 bases, leaving 11 bases of the junction unmatched. The CDR3 reads CASCPMTSAKETQYF. CDR3 coding DNA: TGTGCCAGCTGCCCTATGACTAGCGCTAAAGAGACCCAGTACTTC.

This clonotype appeared many times. V gene TRBV20-1 combines with J gene TRBJ1-1, with D possibly TRBD1 on 5 matching bases. CDR3 length: 13 amino acids. Between the trimmed V and J ends, which lost 4 bases and 5 bases, there was a span of 14 bases. Germline V gene data show CDR1 as DFQATT and CDR2 as SNEGSKA (reference sequence). The CDR3 coding sequence is TGCAGTGCTACCCGACAGAAAAGTACTGAAGCTTTCTTT. Its translation is CSATRQKSTEAFF.